This T cell receptor beta chain was identified in a study of blood T cell repertoires in COVID-19. Original methodology: Nucleated cell counts were estimated from reference gene primer amplification. Method: immunoSEQ multiplex PCR; TCRdb's copy keeps in-frame clones and lacks some. The V and J calls and the clone size are those of that table, but D and trimming were determined from the DNA. The sample records about 250,000 clones, about nine tenths being singletons. The CDR3 runs to 14 residues. Germline CDR1 is SGHNT and CDR2 is YYREEE (reference sequence). V lost 0 bases to trimming and J lost 2 bases, with 6 bases between them. The study assigned cohorts using participant-reported clinical history.

Sequenced sample: PBMCs or T cells enriched from blood (not recorded which). The chain couples TRBV5-4 to TRBJ2-4, with D possibly being TRBD2 (5 bases). The clonotype was recovered from a woman aged 45-65 years who had recovered from COVID-19. The CDR3 nucleotides are TGTGCCAGCAGCTTGGTGACTACCAAAAACATTCAGTACTTC. This codes for CASSLVTTKNIQYF.